One and the same sample provided the 10 T cell receptor beta chains below, sequenced in a study of CD8 T cells in ankylosing spondylitis. Via MiXCR, TCRdb re-called the 5' RACE reads, giving one row per CDR3 protein. The data show about 340,000 distinct CDR3 sequences, approximately 14% seen once. The sequenced sample consisted of blood, either unsorted or a sorted T cell fraction (not recorded which). These receptors all stem from a male donor with ankylosing spondylitis or in good health (not recorded which).

CDR3 in amino acids: CASSQERGGGMNTEAFF. The DNA for the CDR3 is TGTGCCAGCAGCCAAGAAAGGGGGGGGGGAATGAACACTGAAGCTTTCTTT. The gene calls are TRBV4-2 and TRBJ1-1; perhaps TRBD1 as D (6 bases). The CDR3 sequence is 17 residues long. Germline CDR1 LGHNA, CDR2 YNFKEQ. V was clipped by 0 bases and J by 0 bases, with 14 bases between them.

The genes are TRBV5-6 and TRBJ1-1; D is uncertain. Looked up from germline, CDR1 is SGHDT and CDR2 is YYEEEE. V lost 6 bases to trimming and J lost 1 base, with 10 bases between them. The CDR3 has 13 amino acids. Written as DNA, the CDR3 is TGTGCCAGCATCAAACTAAGGAACACTGAAGCTTTCTTT. The encoded protein is CASIKLRNTEAFF.

V and J are TRBV5-1 and TRBJ1-1; unclear D gene. The CDR3 spans 14 residues. With 4 bases removed from V and 4 bases from J, the gap between germline ends came to 14 bases. Germline V gene data show CDR1 as SGHRS and CDR2 as YFSETQ. The CDR3 region has the DNA TGCGCCAGCAGCCACAACGAGGGTGGCACTGAAGCTTTCTTT. It is translated as CASSHNEGGTEAFF.

The chain employs TRBV5-1 and TRBJ1-1; D remains unclear. V was clipped by 0 bases and J by 11 bases, with 11 bases between them. The CDR3 length is 12 residues. The germline CDR1 and CDR2 sequences are SGHRS and YFSETQ. The chain's CDR3 is CASSLEPTRAFF. CDR3 in DNA: TGCGCCAGCAGCTTGGAGCCCACGAGGGCTTTCTTT.

This clonotype was seen repeatedly, ten times or more. The chain is built from TRBV12-3 or TRBV12-4 and TRBJ1-1; D gene ambiguous. The CDR3 extends over 15 amino acids. The V end was cut by 4 bases, the J end by 4 bases, with 16 bases between. The CDR3 region has the DNA TGTGCCAGCAGTTCAGACGGCCGGGGAGGCACTGAAGCTTTCTTT. Its translation is CASSSDGRGGTEAFF.

CDR3 coding DNA: TGCAGTGCTGTATACCAGAGGAGAGAGACCCAGTACTTC. Its translation: CSAVYQRRETQYF. V usage is TRBV20-1 and J usage is TRBJ2-5; D not certain. CDR1 and CDR2 (germline): DFQATT, SNEGSKA (reference sequence). The CDR3 loop spans 13 amino acids. V dropped 5 bases and J dropped 4 bases, with 14 bases sitting between them.

This clonotype came up a few times. The rearrangement links TRBV12-3 or TRBV12-4 to TRBJ1-1; the D is unclear. V dropped 5 bases and J dropped 6 bases, with 16 bases sitting between them. This CDR3 region has 14 residues. The CDR3 DNA is TGTGCCAGCAGTCCGCCCCCCGTCTGGGCTGAAGCTTTCTTT. This sequence encodes CASSPPPVWAEAFF.

The V and J genes are TRBV5-1 and TRBJ2-3; D call uncertain. Looked up from germline, CDR1 is SGHRS and CDR2 is YFSETQ. The CDR3 is 15 amino acids. The V end lost 1 base, the J end lost 4 bases, and 13 bases lay between the germline ends. In nucleotides, the CDR3 is TGCGCCAGCAGCTTGTCGGTAGAGTCCGCAGATACGCAGTATTTT. This translates into CASSLSVESADTQYF.

The rearrangement joins TRBV20-1 to TRBJ2-3; 10 bases line up with TRBD2. This CDR3 is 15 amino acids long. V lost 6 bases, J lost 0 bases, and 6 bases stayed unmatched. Germline CDR1 reads DFQATT; CDR2 reads SNEGSKA (reference sequence). CDR3 sequence reads: CSAASSGRSTDTQYF. For the CDR3, the DNA is TGCAGTGCCGCTTCTAGCGGGAGAAGCACAGATACGCAGTATTTT.

The chain recombines TRBV27 with TRBJ1-5; TRBD1 is a possible D gene (6 bases). This CDR3 is built from 18 residues. Germline CDR1 reads MNHEY; CDR2 reads SMNVEV (reference sequence). The V gene lost 3 bases and the J gene lost 0 bases, with 18 bases spanning the gap. This CDR3 is CASSFSGQGRYSNQPQHF. CDR3 in DNA: TGTGCCAGCAGTTTCTCTGGGCAGGGGAGATATAGCAATCAGCCCCAGCATTTT.